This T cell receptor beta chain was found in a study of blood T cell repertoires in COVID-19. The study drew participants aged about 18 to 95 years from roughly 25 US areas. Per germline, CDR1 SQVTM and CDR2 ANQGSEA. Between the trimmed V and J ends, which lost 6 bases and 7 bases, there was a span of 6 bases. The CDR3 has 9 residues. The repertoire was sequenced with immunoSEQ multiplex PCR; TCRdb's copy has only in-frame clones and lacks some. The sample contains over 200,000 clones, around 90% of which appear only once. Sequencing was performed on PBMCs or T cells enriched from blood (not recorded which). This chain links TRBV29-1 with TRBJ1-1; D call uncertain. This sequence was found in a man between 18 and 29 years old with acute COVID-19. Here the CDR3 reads CSVRFEAFF. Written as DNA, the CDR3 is TGCAGCGTGAGGTTTGAAGCTTTCTTT.